Listed here is a single T cell receptor beta chain. TCRdb reanalysed the RT-PCR reads using MiXCR and keeps one entry per CDR3 protein. This sample has approximately 200,000 distinct CDR3 sequences, with less than 45% found just once. This sample was included in a study of patients and donors after allogeneic stem cell transplantation. The CDR3 runs to 14 residues. CDR1 is MNHEY and CDR2 is SMNVEV in the germline V gene (reference sequence). V lost 8 bases to trimming and J lost 2 bases, with 14 bases between them. The chain has TRBV27 and TRBJ2-3; tentatively, D is TRBD2 (5 bases). The receptor was derived from a human donor who was either an allogeneic HSCT recipient or a stem cell or donor lymphocyte infusion donor (not recorded which). It is not recorded whose cells these are; they may come from a transplant donor. The sample consisted of blood, either unsorted or a sorted T cell fraction (not recorded which). CDR3 DNA sequence: TGTGCCAGCGGCCTCGGGGAATTCACAGATACGCAGTATTTT. It is translated as CASGLGEFTDTQYF.